The 31 T cell receptor beta chains reported below all come from one sample, sequenced in a study of blood T cell repertoires in COVID-19. Profiled with immunoSEQ multiplex PCR; TCRdb holds only in-frame clones, not every one. The sample records about 100,000 clones, around 85% being singletons. The sequencing input was peripheral blood. All receptors derive from a human donor in a cohort sampled during active COVID-19.

This clone turned up a few times. Here the CDR3 DNA reads TGTGCCAGCAGTTCTCAAGGACAGGTTAGCAATCAGCCCCAGCATTTT. Translating gives CASSSQGQVSNQPQHF. The chain carries TRBV7-9 and TRBJ1-5; TRBD1 matches 7 bases. Looked up from germline, CDR1 is SEHNR and CDR2 is FQNEAQ (reference sequence). CDR3 size: 16 residues. Trimming took 6 bases from V and 0 from J; bases not matched to a gene: 8.

The chain joins TRBV10-3 to TRBJ2-3, with D perhaps TRBD1 (5 bases). The CDR3 length is 13 residues. Germline V CDR1 and CDR2: ENHRY, SYGVKD. Between the trimmed V and J ends, which lost 8 bases and 3 bases, there was a span of 12 bases. CDR3 in DNA: TGTGCCATCGGGGCAGGGCTGACAGATACGCAGTATTTT. This gives the protein CAIGAGLTDTQYF.

The chain couples TRBV11-2 to TRBJ2-7; D ambiguous. The CDR3 runs 12 residues. V lost 5 bases to trimming and J lost 2 bases, with 7 bases between them. Germline CDR1 and CDR2: SGHAT and FQNNGV. The CDR3 DNA reads TGTGCCAGCAGCCCGGGTCCCTACGAGCAGTACTTC. Its protein product is CASSPGPYEQYF.

The chain combines TRBV5-1 with TRBJ2-7; TRBD2 aligns across 14 bases. The J segment lost 6 bases and the V segment lost 4 bases, leaving 9 bases of the junction unmatched. Per germline, CDR1 SGHRS and CDR2 YFSETQ. The CDR3 loop spans 16 amino acids. The CDR3 is CASSTGTSGRSAEQYF. The DNA of the CDR3 is TGCGCCAGCAGCACCGGGACTAGCGGGAGATCTGCCGAGCAGTACTTC.

V gene TRBV18 combines with J gene TRBJ1-5; tentative D call: TRBD1 (6 bases). This CDR3 is built from 15 residues. Germline CDR1 KGHSH, CDR2 LQKENI. V shed 6 bases and J shed 6 bases, with 18 bases lying between them. The CDR3: CASSRAPGDPQPQHF. CDR3 coding DNA: TGTGCCAGCTCGCGTGCCCCAGGGGATCCTCAGCCCCAGCATTTT. Drawing the rest from reference TRBV18 and TRBJ1-5, the complete variable domain is NAGVMQNPRHLVRRRGQEARLRCSPMKGHSHVYWYRQLPEEGLKFMVYLQKENIIDESGMPKERFSAEFPKEGPSILRIQQVVRGDSAAYFCASSRAPGDPQPQHFGDGTRLSIL.

The V and J genes are TRBV12-3 or TRBV12-4 and TRBJ1-1, with D maybe TRBD1 (5 bases). V lost 6 bases and J lost 6, with 8 bases in between. The CDR3 totals 11 residues. CDR3 sequence: CASRGLSEAFF. As DNA, the CDR3 is TGTGCCAGCAGGGGACTATCTGAAGCTTTCTTT.

The chain couples TRBV27 to TRBJ1-2; 7 bases fit TRBD1. Germline V gene data show CDR1 as MNHEY and CDR2 as SMNVEV (reference sequence). This CDR3 region has 16 residues. V gave up 4 bases and J gave up 2 bases; unmatched junction bases: 10. For the CDR3, the DNA is TGTGCCAGCAGTTCTAACTGGGACAGCAGAAACTATGGCTACACCTTC. It translates to CASSSNWDSRNYGYTF.

The V gene is TRBV6-1, the J gene TRBJ1-3, with TRBD1 matching 8 bases. Germline V gene data show CDR1 as MNHNS and CDR2 as SASEGT. The V segment lost 0 bases and the J segment 2 bases; nucleotides outside the gene matches: 12. The CDR3 has 19 amino acids. CDR3 loop: CASSEAGPGQVGPGNTIYF. CDR3 nucleotide sequence: TGTGCCAGCAGTGAAGCGGGTCCGGGACAGGTGGGGCCTGGAAACACCATATATTTT.

V gene TRBV7-9 combines with J gene TRBJ2-7, with D possibly TRBD2 on 6 matching bases. Germline CDR1 reads SEHNR; CDR2 reads FQNEAQ (reference sequence). The V end lost 4 bases, the J end lost 2 bases, and 6 bases lay between the germline ends. There are 12 residues in the CDR3. DNA of the CDR3: TGTGCCAGCAGCTCGGGGGCCTACGAGCAGTACTTC. Residues: CASSSGAYEQYF.

The chain uses TRBV7-8 and TRBJ1-1, with TRBD1 identical over 7 bases. The CDR3 is 14 amino acids. V dropped 0 bases and J dropped 7; count of bases not matched to a gene: 5. From germline, CDR1 is SGHVS and CDR2 FQNEAQ. The CDR3 is CASSLAGQIYEAFF. The DNA for the CDR3 is TGTGCCAGCAGCTTAGCGGGACAGATATATGAAGCTTTCTTT.

The chain carries TRBV24-1 and TRBJ2-5, with 10 bases lining up with TRBD2. The CDR3 spans 15 residues. CDR1 and CDR2 from the germline V gene are KGHDR and SFDVKD. After removal of 4 bases from V and 3 bases from J, the junction contained 4 bases not matched to a gene. The CDR3 loop reads CATSDTSGAEETQYF. The CDR3 region has the DNA TGTGCCACCAGTGACACTAGCGGGGCAGAAGAGACCCAGTACTTC.

The gene calls are TRBV6-2 or TRBV6-3 and TRBJ1-1; D remains ambiguous. The CDR3 consists of 12 residues. Per germline, CDR1 MNHEY and CDR2 SVGEGT. V dropped 6 bases and J dropped 5 bases, with 10 bases sitting between them. The CDR3 loop is CASSPFSTEAFF. The CDR3 bases are TGTGCCAGCAGCCCATTTTCGACTGAAGCTTTCTTT.

The chain has TRBV6-5 and TRBJ1-1, with 7 bases identical to TRBD1. The V segment lost 6 bases and the J segment 5 bases; nucleotides outside the gene matches: 6. Germline V CDR1 and CDR2: MNHEY, SVGAGI. The CDR3 consists of 13 residues. CDR3 sequence (DNA): TGTGCCAGCAGACAGGGGACTTTAACTGAAGCTTTCTTT. Translating gives CASRQGTLTEAFF.

The rearrangement uses TRBV29-1 and TRBJ1-3, with D tentatively TRBD1 (5 bases). Per the germline V gene, CDR1 is SQVTM and CDR2 is ANQGSEA. The CDR3 totals 16 residues. The V end lost 0 bases, the J end lost 0 bases, and 12 bases lay between the germline ends. The CDR3 bases are TGCAGCGTTGAAGATCAGGCCGGGGGCTCTGGAAACACCATATATTTT. Translating it yields CSVEDQAGGSGNTIYF.

The chain links TRBV18 to TRBJ1-5; no definite D call. The CDR3 covers 13 residues. Germline V gives CDR1 KGHSH, CDR2 LQKENI. The V and J ends lost 4 bases and 5 bases respectively, with 9 bases between them. CDR3 in amino acids: CASSLSVDQPQHF. CDR3 coding DNA: TGTGCCAGCTCACTATCGGTCGATCAGCCCCAGCATTTT.

The table lists this clone with a count of one. V usage is TRBV2 and J usage is TRBJ2-1; the match to TRBD2 covers 10 bases. This CDR3 has 14 residues. The germline CDR1 and CDR2 sequences are SNHLY and FYNNEI. J lost 12 bases, V lost 2 bases, and 7 bases had no gene match. Here the CDR3 DNA reads TGTGCCAGCAGTGAACCCAGCGGGGGGGCGGGGCAGTTCTTC. Its protein is CASSEPSGGAGQFF.

V usage is TRBV6-5 and J usage is TRBJ1-3; the match to TRBD1 covers 7 bases. CDR1 is MNHEY and CDR2 is SVGAGI in the germline V gene. Trimming cost V 6 bases and J 4 bases; bases outside gene matches: 6. The CDR3 is 14 residues long. The CDR3, as DNA: TGTGCCAGCAGAAAGGGGGCGCGGGGAAACACCATATATTTT. Protein: CASRKGARGNTIYF.

The rearrangement links TRBV30 to TRBJ1-2; D unclear. The CDR3 loop spans 16 amino acids. Germline assignment: CDR1 GTSNPN and CDR2 SVGIG (reference sequence). V lost 0 bases and J lost 8, with 22 bases in between. CDR3 residues: CAWSVPIRKRVGGYTF. DNA for the CDR3: TGTGCCTGGAGTGTCCCAATTCGAAAGAGGGTTGGGGGCTACACCTTC.

The chain has TRBV4-1 and TRBJ1-4; D gene unclear. V lost 1 base and J 1 base, leaving 7 bases between the germline ends. The V gene's germline CDR1 is MGHRA and CDR2 YSYEKL. The length of the CDR3 is 15 residues. DNA of the CDR3: TGCGCCAGCAGCCAAGGAATAGTAACTAATGAAAAACTGTTTTTT. It specifies CASSQGIVTNEKLFF.

The chain recombines TRBV3-1 (or the pseudogene TRBV3-2) with TRBJ2-2; 9 nucleotides align to TRBD2. J was trimmed by 6 bases and V by 3 bases; bases with no gene match: 14. From germline, CDR1 is LGHDT and CDR2 YNNKEL (reference sequence). The CDR3 is made up of 18 amino acids. The DNA of the CDR3 is TGTGCCAGCAGCCACCTAAGGAGGGGCGGGAGGGACCCCGGGGAGCTGTTTTTT. The encoded protein is CASSHLRRGGRDPGELFF.

V usage is TRBV7-2 and J usage is TRBJ2-7; TRBD1 matches at 8 bases. The CDR3 consists of 16 residues. V gave up 3 bases and J gave up 3 bases; unmatched junction bases: 10. The germline V gene encodes CDR1 SGHTA and CDR2 FQGNSA. CDR3 residues: CASSLTGALSYYEQYF. The CDR3 DNA reads as TGTGCCAGCAGCTTGACAGGGGCCCTCTCCTACTACGAGCAGTACTTC.

The chain links TRBV2 to TRBJ2-7; D gene unclear. This CDR3 comprises 14 residues. The ends were cut back, 2 bases at V and 0 bases at J, with 8 bases in the middle. Germline V gives CDR1 SNHLY, CDR2 FYNNEI. DNA of the CDR3: TGTGCCAGCAGTGAACGCGGCAGCTCCTACGAGCAGTACTTC. This encodes CASSERGSSYEQYF.

This chain links TRBV11-2 with TRBJ1-5; D perhaps matches TRBD1 (6 bases). This CDR3 has 14 amino acids. From germline, CDR1 is SGHAT and CDR2 FQNNGV. Trimming stripped 5 bases from V and 4 bases from J, with 12 bases between. The CDR3 is CASSATTGNQPQHF. DNA of the CDR3: TGTGCCAGCAGCGCTACAACAGGGAATCAGCCCCAGCATTTT.

The chain employs TRBV4-3 and TRBJ1-2; D gene uncertain. CDR3 length: 14 residues. From germline, CDR1 is LGHNA and CDR2 YSLEER. The V end was cut by 2 bases, the J end by 0 bases, with 7 bases between. In DNA form, the CDR3 reads TGCGCCAGCAGCCAATTACCGGCTAACTATGGCTACACCTTC. Amino acid sequence: CASSQLPANYGYTF.

This sequence joins TRBV19 and TRBJ2-2, with D tentatively TRBD1 (6 bases). Germline CDR1 reads LNHDA; CDR2 reads SQIVND (reference sequence). The V end lost 6 bases, the J end lost 1 base, and 12 bases lay between the germline ends. The CDR3 runs 15 residues. The CDR3 nucleotides are TGTGCCAGTAGCAAAGGGGGAGAGAACACCGGGGAGCTGTTTTTT. Translated: CASSKGGENTGELFF.

V usage is TRBV7-2 and J usage is TRBJ2-7; 11 nucleotides match TRBD2. The germline CDR1 and CDR2 sequences are SGHTA and FQGNSA. The CDR3 consists of 14 residues. J lost 0 bases, V lost 7 bases, and 2 bases had no gene match. CDR3 in amino acids: CASTGLAVSYEQYF. The DNA for the CDR3 is TGTGCCAGCACGGGACTAGCGGTCTCCTACGAGCAGTACTTC.

This chain uses TRBV6-2 or TRBV6-3 with TRBJ2-1; TRBD2 matches 9 bases. V lost 5 bases and J lost 8; bases outside the gene matches: 1. This CDR3 comprises 12 residues. CDR1 and CDR2 (germline): MNHEY, SVGEGT. CDR3 sequence (DNA): TGTGCCAGCAGTGGGACTAGCTATGAGCAGTTCTTC. Translation gives CASSGTSYEQFF.

The gene calls are TRBV12-3 or TRBV12-4 and TRBJ1-2; tentatively, D is TRBD1 (5 bases). V shed 6 bases and J shed 6 bases, with 11 bases lying between them. The CDR3 totals 12 residues. CDR3 sequence reads: CASRPDSHGYTF. CDR3 nucleotide sequence: TGTGCCAGCAGACCTGACAGTCATGGCTACACCTTC.

The chain links TRBV5-1 to TRBJ2-1, with a weak D call TRBD2 (6 bases). CDR1 is SGHRS and CDR2 is YFSETQ in the germline V gene. V was cut by 7 bases and J by 9 bases, with 23 bases left in between. CDR3 length: 15 amino acids. The CDR3 protein is CASSLGRASGGEQFF. The DNA for the CDR3 is TGCGCCAGCTCCCTCGGACGGGCCTCCGGGGGTGAGCAGTTCTTC.

The CDR3 spells CASRSRGIYNEQFF. CDR3 in DNA: TGTGCCAGCAGAAGCAGGGGCATCTACAATGAGCAGTTCTTC. V is TRBV6-5 and J is TRBJ2-1, with a weak D call TRBD1 (6 bases). The V end lost 6 bases, the J end lost 3 bases, and 12 bases lay between the germline ends. The CDR3 runs 14 residues. CDR1 and CDR2 (germline): MNHEY, SVGAGI.

This clone has more than one count but fewer than ten. This chain links TRBV6-6 with TRBJ1-5, with D tentatively TRBD1 (5 bases). The CDR3 runs to 16 residues. Germline V CDR1 and CDR2: MNHNY, SVGAGI (reference sequence). V lost 0 bases to trimming and J lost 4 bases, with 13 bases between them. In DNA, the CDR3 is TGTGCCAGCAGTTACTCGGGGCCCGAGAGGAATCAGCCCCAGCATTTT. Encoded protein: CASSYSGPERNQPQHF.